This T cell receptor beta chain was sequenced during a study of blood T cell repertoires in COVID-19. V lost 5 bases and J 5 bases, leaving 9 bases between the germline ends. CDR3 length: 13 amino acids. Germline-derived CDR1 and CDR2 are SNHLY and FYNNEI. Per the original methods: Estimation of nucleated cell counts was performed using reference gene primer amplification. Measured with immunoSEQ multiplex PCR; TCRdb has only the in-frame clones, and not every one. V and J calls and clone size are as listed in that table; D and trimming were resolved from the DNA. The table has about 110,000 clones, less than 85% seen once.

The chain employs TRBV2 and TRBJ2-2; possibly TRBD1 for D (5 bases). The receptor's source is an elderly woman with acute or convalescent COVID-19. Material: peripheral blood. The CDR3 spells CASSQTVTGELFF. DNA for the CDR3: TGTGCCAGCAGTCAGACAGTTACCGGGGAGCTGTTTTTT.